What follows are 2 T cell receptor beta chains derived from one specimen sequenced in a study of type 1 and type 2 diabetes patients. Genomic DNA was the PCR template. Multiplex PCR with 30 forward and 13 reverse primers amplified the TCR beta CDR3. TCRdb reanalysed the multiplex PCR reads using MiXCR and keeps one entry per CDR3 protein. The data contain about 290,000 distinct CDR3 sequences, 47% of them singletons. Sequencing used peripheral blood mononuclear cells (PBMCs). These receptors all come from a young man with type 2 diabetes.

V and J are TRBV25-1 and TRBJ2-5, with 7 bases that match TRBD1. The CDR3 covers 13 residues. Germline trimming cut 6 bases from V and 4 bases from J; bases unmatched to any gene: 5. CDR1 and CDR2 (germline): MGHDK, SYGVNS. CDR3 nucleotides: TGTGCCAGCAGAAGGGACAGAGGAGAGACCCAGTACTTC. The encoded protein is CASRRDRGETQYF.

This clonotype was seen a single time. V is TRBV30 and J is TRBJ2-5; maybe TRBD2 (5 bases). Trimming stripped 0 bases from V and 5 bases from J, with 10 bases between. The CDR3 totals 13 residues. Germline V gene sequence: CDR1 GTSNPN, CDR2 SVGIG (reference sequence). Here the CDR3 DNA reads TGTGCCTGGAGTGTGTCTGGGAGTGAGACCCAGTACTTC. Protein: CAWSVSGSETQYF.